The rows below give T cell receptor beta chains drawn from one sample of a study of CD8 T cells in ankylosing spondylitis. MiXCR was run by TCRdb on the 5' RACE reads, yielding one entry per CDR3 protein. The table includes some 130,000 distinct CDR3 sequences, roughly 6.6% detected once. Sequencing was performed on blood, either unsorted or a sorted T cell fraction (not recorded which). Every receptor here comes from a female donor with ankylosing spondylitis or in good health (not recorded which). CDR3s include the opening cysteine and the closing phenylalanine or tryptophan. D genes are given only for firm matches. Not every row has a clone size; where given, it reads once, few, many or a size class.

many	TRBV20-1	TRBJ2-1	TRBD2	CSARLAGGPYNEQFF	TGCAGTGCTAGACTAGCGGGGGGCCCCTACAATGAGCAGTTCTTC
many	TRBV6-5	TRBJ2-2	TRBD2	CASSYEPTSGGGTGELFF	TGTGCCAGCAGTTACGAACCTACTAGCGGGGGAGGGACCGGGGAGCTGTTTTTT
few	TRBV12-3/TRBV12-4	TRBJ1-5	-	CASSRQSHQPQHF	TGTGCCAGCAGTAGACAGAGTCATCAGCCCCAGCATTTT
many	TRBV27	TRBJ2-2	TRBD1	CASNPRGQGNLPGELFF	TGTGCCAGCAATCCCCGGGGACAGGGTAATTTGCCGGGGGAGCTGTTTTTT
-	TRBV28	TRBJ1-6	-	CASTPESSYNSPLHF	TGTGCCAGTACCCCAGAGAGCTCCTATAATTCACCCCTCCACTTT
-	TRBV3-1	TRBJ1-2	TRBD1	CASSPSRRDSYGYTF	TGTGCCAGCAGCCCCAGTCGCCGGGACAGCTATGGCTACACCTTC
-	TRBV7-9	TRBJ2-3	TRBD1	CASSIRGRGDTQYF	TGTGCCAGCAGCATCAGGGGGCGTGGGGATACGCAGTATTTT
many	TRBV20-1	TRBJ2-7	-	CSARPVVTPSSYEQYF	TGCAGTGCTAGACCCGTCGTTACCCCTAGCTCCTACGAGCAGTACTTC
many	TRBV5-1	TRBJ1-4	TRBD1	CASSPGTGLANEKLFF	TGCGCCAGCAGTCCCGGGACAGGGCTAGCTAATGAAAAACTGTTTTTT
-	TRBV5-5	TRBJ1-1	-	CASSRQGLAEAFF	TGTGCCAGCAGCAGGCAGGGTCTGGCTGAAGCTTTCTTT
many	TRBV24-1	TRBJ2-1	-	CATSKTRTGPLSYNEQFF	TGTGCCACCAGTAAAACTAGGACGGGCCCCCTCTCCTACAATGAGCAGTTCTTC
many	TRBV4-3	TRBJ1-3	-	CASSQDRGTIYF	TGCGCCAGCAGCCAGGACCGGGGCACCATATATTTT
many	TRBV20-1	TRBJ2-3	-	CSARAEGVVTDTQYF	TGCAGTGCCAGAGCGGAGGGGGTCGTGACAGATACGCAGTATTTT
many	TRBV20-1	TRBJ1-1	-	CSVKRGAEAFF	TGCAGTGTGAAGCGGGGGGCTGAAGCTTTCTTT
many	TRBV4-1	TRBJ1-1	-	CASSQEVASPGAFF	TGCGCCAGCAGCCAAGAAGTGGCCTCCCCGGGAGCTTTCTTT
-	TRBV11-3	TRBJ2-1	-	CASSWQGEQFF	TGTGCCAGCAGCTGGCAAGGTGAGCAGTTCTTC
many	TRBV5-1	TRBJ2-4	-	CASSLEPVAKNIQYF	TGCGCCAGCAGCTTGGAGCCCGTAGCCAAAAACATTCAGTACTTC
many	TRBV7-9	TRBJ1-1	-	CASSPGAGDTEAFF	TGTGCCAGCAGCCCTGGGGCAGGCGACACTGAAGCTTTCTTT
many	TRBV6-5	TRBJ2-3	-	CASSYSRLVRDTQYF	TGTGCCAGCAGTTACTCGAGGCTAGTACGAGATACGCAGTATTTT
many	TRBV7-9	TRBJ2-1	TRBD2	CASSPGLAGYNEQFF	TGTGCCAGCAGCCCCGGACTAGCGGGGTACAATGAGCAGTTCTTC